This TCR beta chain was found in a study of blood T cell repertoires in COVID-19. Produced via immunoSEQ multiplex PCR; TCRdb's table is partial and in-frame only. The sample records approximately 530,000 clones, less than 90% being singletons. CDR3 length equals 15 residues. Trimming removed 2 bases at V and 5 bases at J, with 16 bases between. Germline V CDR1 and CDR2: KGHSH, LQKENI. The source material was peripheral blood. The sequence derives from a woman aged 50 to 60 with COVID-19, enrolled during active disease. The chain employs TRBV18 and TRBJ2-7; D might be TRBD2 (7 bases). DNA for the CDR3: TGTGCCAGCTCACCATCGGGGGGCTTAGGGGACGAGCAGTACTTC. Protein product: CASSPSGGLGDEQYF.